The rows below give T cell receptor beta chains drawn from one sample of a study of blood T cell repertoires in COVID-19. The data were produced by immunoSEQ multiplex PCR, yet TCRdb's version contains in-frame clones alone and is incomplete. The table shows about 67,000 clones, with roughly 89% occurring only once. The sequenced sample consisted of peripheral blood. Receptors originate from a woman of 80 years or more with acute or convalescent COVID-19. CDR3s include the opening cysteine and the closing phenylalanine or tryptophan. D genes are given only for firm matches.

CDR3: CASSLTLPWPWASGPQETQYF
V: TRBV7-3
J: TRBJ2-5
D: TRBD2

CDR3: CASSGSSSYNEQFF
V: TRBV2
J: TRBJ2-1
D: -

CDR3: CASSQASRVYEQYF
V: TRBV4-1
J: TRBJ2-7
D: -

CDR3: CATSREPGGGLNEQFF
V: TRBV15
J: TRBJ2-1
D: TRBD2

CDR3: CASSSRRLIGYTF
V: TRBV12-3/TRBV12-4
J: TRBJ1-2
D: -

CDR3: CASTERAGPHNEQFF
V: TRBV19
J: TRBJ2-1
D: TRBD2

CDR3: CASSGGQAKGYGYTF
V: TRBV5-1
J: TRBJ1-2
D: TRBD1

CDR3: CASRASLAGGGRDTQYF
V: TRBV7-9
J: TRBJ2-3
D: TRBD2

CDR3: CASSLGTSVGNEQFF
V: TRBV5-6
J: TRBJ2-1
D: TRBD2

CDR3: CASSQSRTGAYGNTIYF
V: TRBV4-2
J: TRBJ1-3
D: TRBD1

CDR3: CASSLSNTEAFF
V: TRBV11-1
J: TRBJ1-1
D: -

CDR3: CASSRGTANTEAFF
V: TRBV5-1
J: TRBJ1-1
D: -

CDR3: CASTTKTSGRGYEQYF
V: TRBV28
J: TRBJ2-7
D: TRBD2

CDR3: CAIRAYNEQFF
V: TRBV10-3
J: TRBJ2-1
D: -

CDR3: CAGAGYNEQFF
V: TRBV7-9
J: TRBJ2-1
D: TRBD2

CDR3: CASSLKLPTGTLSSNTIYF
V: TRBV18
J: TRBJ1-3
D: TRBD1

CDR3: CASSELTGSSYEQYF
V: TRBV2
J: TRBJ2-7
D: -

CDR3: CASSVSPILSLAGEQETQYF
V: TRBV9
J: TRBJ2-5
D: TRBD2

CDR3: CASSLAGGGNTEAFF
V: TRBV7-2
J: TRBJ1-1
D: TRBD1

CDR3: CASSPQGNRGTEAFF
V: TRBV11-2
J: TRBJ1-1
D: TRBD1

CDR3: CASSQVSGLGEKLFF
V: TRBV4-2
J: TRBJ1-4
D: -

CDR3: CASSFGLAGGEQFF
V: TRBV5-1
J: TRBJ2-1
D: TRBD2

CDR3: CATRTGAYEQYF
V: TRBV28
J: TRBJ2-7
D: TRBD1

CDR3: CASSKTGDYEQYF
V: TRBV5-1
J: TRBJ2-7
D: TRBD1